This paragraph covers one T cell receptor (beta chain) sequence. Its specificity is unknown. The junction had 9 bases not matched to a gene; V was cut back by 1 base and J by 3 bases. This CDR3 has 18 residues. Looked up from germline, CDR1 is SEHNR and CDR2 is FQNEAQ (reference sequence). This sample is drawn from a study of shared clonotypes between healthy human individuals. Study information: Three CD4 naive, three CD4 memory, two CD8 naive and one CD8 memory plate were used per donor.

General study findings and limits: It was the non-shared clonotypes that had lower generation probabilities than clonotypes shared by all four donors. Memory subsets had estimated richness that was generally smaller than that of naive subsets.

The method was immunoSEQ multiplex PCR; TCRdb's version includes in-frame clones alone and lacks a portion of them. The table lists fewer than 400,000 clones, under 80% of them singletons. Source material: memory CD4+ T cells sorted from blood. The subset was: CD45RA-negative fraction. The rearrangement joins TRBV7-9 to TRBJ2-5, with TRBD2 matching 12 bases. This TCR was recovered from a man aged 30 to 45 in good health. Written as DNA, the CDR3 is TGTGCCAGCAGCTTAGTCCGGCTAGCGGGAGGGCAAGAAGAGACCCAGTACTTC. Its protein product is CASSLVRLAGGQEETQYF.